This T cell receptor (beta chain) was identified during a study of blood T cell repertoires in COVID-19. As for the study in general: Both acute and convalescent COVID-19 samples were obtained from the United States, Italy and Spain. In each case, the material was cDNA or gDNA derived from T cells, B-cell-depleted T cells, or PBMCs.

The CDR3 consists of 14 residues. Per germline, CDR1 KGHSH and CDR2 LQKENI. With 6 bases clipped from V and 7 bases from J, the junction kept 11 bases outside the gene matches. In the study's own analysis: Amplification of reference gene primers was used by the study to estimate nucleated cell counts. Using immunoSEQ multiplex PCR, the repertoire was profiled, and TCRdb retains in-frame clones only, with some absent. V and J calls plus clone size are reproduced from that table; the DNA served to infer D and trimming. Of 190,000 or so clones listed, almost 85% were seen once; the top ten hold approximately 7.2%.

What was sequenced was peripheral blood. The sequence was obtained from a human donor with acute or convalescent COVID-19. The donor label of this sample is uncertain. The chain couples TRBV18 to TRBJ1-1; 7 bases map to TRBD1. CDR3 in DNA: TGTGCCAGCTCCCCCAGACAGGGTTCAGGTGAAGCTTTCTTT. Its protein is CASSPRQGSGEAFF.